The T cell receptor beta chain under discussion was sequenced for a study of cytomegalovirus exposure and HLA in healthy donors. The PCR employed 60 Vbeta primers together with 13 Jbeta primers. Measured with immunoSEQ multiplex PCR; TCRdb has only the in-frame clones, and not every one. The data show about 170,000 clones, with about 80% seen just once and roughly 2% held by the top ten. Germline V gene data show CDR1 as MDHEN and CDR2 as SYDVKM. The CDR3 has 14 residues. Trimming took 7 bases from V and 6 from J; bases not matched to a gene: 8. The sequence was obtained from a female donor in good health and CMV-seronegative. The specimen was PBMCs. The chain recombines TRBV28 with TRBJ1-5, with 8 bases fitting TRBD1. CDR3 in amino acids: CASIPQGALQPQHF. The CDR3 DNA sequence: TGTGCCAGCATTCCTCAGGGGGCGCTTCAGCCCCAGCATTTT.